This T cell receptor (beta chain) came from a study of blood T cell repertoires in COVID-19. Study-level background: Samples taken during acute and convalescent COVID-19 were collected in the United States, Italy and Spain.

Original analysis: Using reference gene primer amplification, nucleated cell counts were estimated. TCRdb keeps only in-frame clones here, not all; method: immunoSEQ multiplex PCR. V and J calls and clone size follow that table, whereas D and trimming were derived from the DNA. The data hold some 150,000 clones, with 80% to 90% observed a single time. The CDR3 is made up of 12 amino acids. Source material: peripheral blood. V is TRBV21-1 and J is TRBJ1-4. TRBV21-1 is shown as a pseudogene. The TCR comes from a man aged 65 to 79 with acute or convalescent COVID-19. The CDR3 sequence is CASSSWEEKLFF. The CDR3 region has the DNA TGTGCCAGCAGCTCTTGGGAGGAAAAACTGTTTTTT.